Shown below are 2 T cell receptor beta chains from a single sample sequenced in a study of radiation and T cells in renal cell carcinoma. The sample's time point: blood 2 weeks post-SBRT. Specified treatment: 15 Gy SBRT to primary tumor, nephrectomy 4 weeks later. Data came from immunoSEQ multiplex PCR; TCRdb stores just in-frame clones and leaves some out. The repertoire has about 120,000 clones, about 81% of them found once; the top ten carry approximately 1.9%. The sample was blood, taken from a patient whose treatment included radiotherapy and nephrectomy. The source is a woman aged 55-70 years with renal cell carcinoma.

The chain has TRBV9 and TRBJ2-7, with TRBD2 identical over 7 bases. Trimming took 4 bases from V and 0 from J; bases not matched to a gene: 7. This CDR3 has 15 amino acids. Germline CDR1 SGDLS, CDR2 YYNGEE. The CDR3 DNA follows: TGTGCCAGCAGCCCTAGGGACTATGGCTCCTACGAGCAGTACTTC. Translating gives CASSPRDYGSYEQYF.

The genes are TRBV7-6 and TRBJ1-3; D possibly corresponds to TRBD1 (5 bases). The length of the CDR3 is 17 residues. V was pared by 1 base and J by 2 bases, with 15 bases between. The germline V gene encodes CDR1 SGHVS and CDR2 FNYEAQ. CDR3 coding DNA: TGTGCCAGCAGCTTAGACTCTCTATGGGACCCTGGAAACACCATATATTTT. Translated: CASSLDSLWDPGNTIYF.